This T cell receptor beta chain was sequenced for a study of T-cell memory formation after mild COVID-19. TCRdb reprocessed the 5' RACE reads via MiXCR and lists one record per CDR3 protein. The sample records roughly 130,000 distinct CDR3 sequences, about a sixth being singletons. Study-wide points: Within pre-infection memory, some responding clones were found, suggesting cross-reactive memory joined. Day 15 to 85 contracting clones showed balanced CD4/CD8; later expanders leaned CD4+.

V dropped 5 bases and J dropped 4 bases, with 23 bases sitting between them. This CDR3 has 17 residues. The germline V gene has CDR1 SGHTA and CDR2 FQGTGA. For this clonotype: Its antigen is not identified.

The sequence derives from a man between 18 and 29 years old who had mild COVID-19 (a few samples of this study predate the infection). Cell type and time point are not known. V is TRBV7-3 and J is TRBJ1-1; possible D gene TRBD1, 5 bases. What was sequenced was PBMCs or a T cell subset sorted from them (not recorded which). CDR3 nucleotides: TGTGCCAGCAGCCCACAAGGCGGGGGTTGGGGGTTCACTGAAGCTTTCTTT. Translating gives CASSPQGGGWGFTEAFF.